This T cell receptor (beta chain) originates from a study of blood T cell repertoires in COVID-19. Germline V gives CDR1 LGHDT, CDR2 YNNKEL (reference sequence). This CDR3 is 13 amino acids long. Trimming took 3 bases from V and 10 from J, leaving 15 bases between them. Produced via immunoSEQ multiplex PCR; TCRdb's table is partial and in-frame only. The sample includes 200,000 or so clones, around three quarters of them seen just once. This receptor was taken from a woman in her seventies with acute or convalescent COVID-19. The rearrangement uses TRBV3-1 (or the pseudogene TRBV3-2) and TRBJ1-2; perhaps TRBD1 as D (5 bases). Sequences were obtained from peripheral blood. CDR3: CASSHEIQGHYTF. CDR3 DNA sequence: TGTGCCAGCAGCCACGAAATTCAGGGCCACTACACCTTC.